This T cell receptor (beta chain) comes out of a study of Graves' ophthalmopathy and Graves' hyperthyroidism. The CDR3 consists of 14 residues. Germline V gene sequence: CDR1 ENHRY, CDR2 SYGVKD. With V trimmed by 5 bases and J by 2 bases, 5 bases remained unmatched. Overall study results and limits: The model forecast ophthalmopathy progression, reaching roughly 64% sensitivity and around 72% specificity.

As the template, RNA transcripts were used to amplify TCR beta CDR3 regions. Following a first-round RT-PCR that used HTBI primers, a second-round multiplex PCR was carried out. One entry per CDR3 protein, called by TCRdb with MiXCR from the multiplex PCR reads. The table includes about 1.1 million distinct CDR3 sequences, 35% to 40% detected once. About this clonotype itself: As yet, its antigen is unknown.

The receptor was isolated from an adult man with Graves' hyperthyroidism. Sequencing input: peripheral blood or thyroid tissue (not recorded which). This chain links TRBV10-3 with TRBJ1-1; 7 nucleotides line up with TRBD1. The CDR3 bases are TGTGCCATCAGTCAGGGACAGAGCAACACTGAAGCTTTCTTT. Translating it yields CAISQGQSNTEAFF.